Presented here are 4 T cell receptor beta chains from one specimen sequenced in a study of beta chain features in type 1 diabetes. Study conclusions and caveats: For Type 1 diabetes patients, all four CD4+ subsets carried TCRB CDR3s that were moderately but significantly shorter.

For these TCRs, the target antigens are not known. Sequencing targeted expressed TCRB transcripts, as all isolated RNA had been reverse transcribed. TCRdb keeps only in-frame clones here, not all; method: immunoSEQ multiplex PCR. The repertoire has roughly 180,000 clones, about 8% of them found once; the top ten carry about 1%. Specimen: central memory CD4+ T cells from blood. These TCRs come from a woman in her 40s with type 1 diabetes.

The chain links TRBV15 to TRBJ1-4, with TRBD1 matching 9 bases. The CDR3 runs to 16 residues. V was pared by 1 base and J by 5 bases, with 5 bases of the junction left unmatched. Germline values: CDR1 LNHNV, CDR2 YYDKDF (reference sequence). CDR3 nucleotides: TGTGCCACCAGCAGAGGGACAGGGGCGCTCAATGAAAAACTGTTTTTT. It codes for CATSRGTGALNEKLFF.

This clone appeared a few times. This chain joins TRBV29-1 and TRBJ2-1, with 7 bases lining up with TRBD2. CDR1 is SQVTM, CDR2 ANQGSEA, per germline. Losses at the gene ends were 7 bases for V and 6 bases for J; bases not matched to a gene: 12. The CDR3 has 14 residues. The CDR3 nucleotides read TGCAGCGGAGGCGGACTAGACCCCATCAATGAGCAGTTCTTC. Residues: CSGGGLDPINEQFF.

The rearrangement joins TRBV7-2 to TRBJ2-5, with a tentative D call TRBD1 (6 bases). Looked up from germline, CDR1 is SGHTA and CDR2 is FQGNSA. V lost 8 bases to trimming and J lost 2 bases, with 9 bases between them. CDR3 length: 12 residues. The CDR3 loop is CASGGGQETQYF. CDR3 DNA sequence: TGTGCCAGCGGGGGCGGTCAAGAGACCCAGTACTTC.

This clone was found a few times. The gene calls are TRBV20-1 and TRBJ2-7, with D possibly TRBD2 on 6 matching bases. Per germline, CDR1 DFQATT and CDR2 SNEGSKA (reference sequence). V was trimmed by 6 bases and J by 7 bases, leaving 10 bases between them. The CDR3 consists of 10 residues. The CDR3 here is CSAVRGEQYF. In DNA, the CDR3 is TGCAGTGCCGTACGGGGGGAGCAGTACTTC.